A single sample gave rise to the 29 T cell receptor beta chains below, sequenced in a study of human versus mouse CDR3 diversity and MHC coevolution. TCRdb's copy holds only in-frame clones and misses some; the assay was immunoSEQ multiplex PCR. The sample lists fewer than 100,000 clones; around 93% were seen once. Material for sequencing was naive CD4+ T cells from blood. Specified subset: CD45RO-negative CD62L-positive naive CD4 T cells. These receptors came from a person between 25 and 75 years old in good health.

The J gene is TRBJ1-2, the V gene TRBV18, with a weak D call TRBD1 (5 bases). This CDR3 region has 13 residues. Trimming left V 3 bases short and J 3 bases short, with 8 bases between. Germline CDR1 and CDR2: KGHSH and LQKENI. The CDR3 nucleotides are TGTGCCAGCTCACCTGGGGGGGACTATGGCTACACCTTC. It codes for CASSPGGDYGYTF.

The rearrangement joins TRBV5-1 to TRBJ1-1; D uncertain. From germline, CDR1 is SGHRS and CDR2 YFSETQ. Trimming removed 1 base at V and 1 base at J, with 8 bases between. The CDR3 loop spans 14 amino acids. The CDR3 loop is CASSLRRWNTEAFF. The CDR3 DNA sequence: TGCGCCAGCAGCTTGAGGCGGTGGAACACTGAAGCTTTCTTT.

This clone was recorded only once. CDR3 loop: CASSQVTGEGRPREQYF. The CDR3 region has the DNA TGCGCCAGCAGCCAAGTAACGGGGGAAGGGCGACCTAGGGAGCAGTACTTC. This rearrangement joins TRBV4-1 to TRBJ2-7, with D tentatively TRBD2 (6 bases). The V end was cut by 1 base, the J end by 7 bases, with 23 bases between. The CDR3 totals 17 residues. Germline CDR1 is MGHRA and CDR2 is YSYEKL.

The chain has TRBV6-5 and TRBJ1-2, with 8 nucleotides matching TRBD1. V dropped 5 bases and J dropped 8; count of bases not matched to a gene: 4. The V gene's germline CDR1 is MNHEY and CDR2 SVGAGI. This CDR3 comprises 12 residues. CDR3 sequence (DNA): TGTGCCAGCAGTACGACAGGGGAAGGCTACACCTTC. Amino acids: CASSTTGEGYTF.

DNA of the CDR3: TGTGCCAGCAGCCAAGAAGGTAGGACAGGAGTCTCCTACGAGCAGTACTTC. This translates into CASSQEGRTGVSYEQYF. The gene calls are TRBV4-2 and TRBJ2-7; TRBD1 matches 7 bases. The V segment lost 0 bases and the J segment 0 bases; nucleotides outside the gene matches: 8. Germline CDR1 and CDR2: LGHNA and YNFKEQ. There are 17 residues in the CDR3.

J is TRBJ1-4 and V is TRBV7-3; D uncertain. V was trimmed by 1 base and J by 0 bases, leaving 6 bases between them. There are 15 residues in the CDR3. CDR1 is SGHTA and CDR2 is FQGTGA in the germline V gene. In DNA form, the CDR3 reads TGTGCCAGCAGCTTAAGTCCCGCAACTAATGAAAAACTGTTTTTT. Its protein product is CASSLSPATNEKLFF.

This chain joins TRBV6-4 and TRBJ1-4, with D unresolved. This CDR3 is built from 15 residues. The V gene lost 8 bases and the J gene lost 5 bases, with 18 bases spanning the gap. CDR1 is MRHNA and CDR2 is SNTAGT in the germline V gene. The CDR3 sequence: CASSTLGSRNEKLFF. In nucleotides, the CDR3 is TGTGCCAGCTCTACCCTCGGGTCGAGGAATGAAAAACTGTTTTTT.

This chain links TRBV19 with TRBJ2-7; TRBD2 matches at 10 bases. Per germline, CDR1 LNHDA and CDR2 SQIVND (reference sequence). The CDR3 covers 15 residues. The ends lost 9 bases at V and 7 bases at J; junction bases unmatched: 15. For the CDR3, the DNA is TGTGCCAGCGGTACTAGCGGGGCGCAATCGTTGGAGCAGTACTTC. Translating gives CASGTSGAQSLEQYF.

V gene TRBV5-8 combines with J gene TRBJ2-5, with 10 bases aligning to TRBD1. V lost 4 bases, J lost 5 bases, and 20 bases stayed unmatched. Germline CDR1 reads SGHTS; CDR2 reads YDEGEE. The CDR3 is 19 residues long. CDR3 sequence (DNA): TGTGCCAGCAGCGTGGGACAGGGGATCGGACTAGTGGTGCCGGAGACCCAGTACTTC. Its protein product is CASSVGQGIGLVVPETQYF.

The chain carries TRBV11-2 and TRBJ2-3, with 8 bases aligning to TRBD2. The V gene end was trimmed by 3 bases and the J gene end by 4 bases; junction bases not matched to a gene: 6. The CDR3 consists of 15 residues. The germline gives CDR1 SGHAT, CDR2 FQNNGV. The CDR3 loop is CASSFEAGVADTQYF. CDR3 sequence (DNA): TGTGCCAGCAGCTTCGAAGCGGGGGTGGCAGATACGCAGTATTTT.

The chain links TRBV25-1 to TRBJ2-1; weak D call: TRBD1 (5 bases). Germline V CDR1 and CDR2: MGHDK, SYGVNS. With 4 bases removed from V and 5 bases from J, the gap between germline ends came to 9 bases. The CDR3 covers 13 residues. CDR3 residues: CASSGTPNNEQFF. CDR3 bases: TGTGCCAGCAGTGGGACACCGAACAATGAGCAGTTCTTC. The variable domain in full, with the rest retrieved from reference TRBV25-1 and TRBJ2-1, is EADIYQTPRYLVIGTGKKITLECSQTMGHDKMYWYQQDPGMELHLIHYSYGVNSTEKGDLSSESTVSRIRTEHFPLTLESARPSHTSQYLCASSGTPNNEQFFGPGTRLTVL.

The chain uses TRBV30 and TRBJ1-2; TRBD1 might be the D (6 bases). V was pared by 0 bases and J by 2 bases, with 13 bases between. Germline V CDR1 and CDR2: GTSNPN, SVGIG (reference sequence). This CDR3 has 15 residues. CDR3 sequence: CAWSVRNRVNYGYTF. The CDR3 DNA reads TGTGCCTGGAGTGTACGGAACAGGGTAAACTATGGCTACACCTTC.

There are a few counts of this clone. The chain combines TRBV27 with TRBJ2-7, with 7 bases aligning to TRBD1. CDR3 size: 17 residues. Looked up from germline, CDR1 is MNHEY and CDR2 is SMNVEV (reference sequence). Germline trimming cut 3 bases from V and 0 bases from J; bases unmatched to any gene: 11. Here the CDR3 DNA reads TGTGCCAGCAGTTTGGGAATATGGGGACAGCGCTCCTACGAGCAGTACTTC. Its protein is CASSLGIWGQRSYEQYF.

This clone was seen a single time. The CDR3 is CATSKESTGYTF. The DNA for the CDR3 is TGTGCCACCAGCAAAGAGTCTACGGGCTACACCTTC. V usage is TRBV15 and J usage is TRBJ1-2; D not certain. V was trimmed by 4 bases and J by 8 bases, leaving 11 bases between them. The CDR3 totals 12 residues. Germline V lookup: CDR1 LNHNV, CDR2 YYDKDF (reference sequence).

V gene TRBV6-5 combines with J gene TRBJ1-1, with a weak D call TRBD1 (6 bases). V was pared by 7 bases and J by 4 bases, with 10 bases between. This CDR3 is built from 12 residues. Germline-derived CDR1 and CDR2 are MNHEY and SVGAGI. This CDR3 reads CASTSRGTEAFF. DNA for the CDR3: TGTGCCAGCACCTCCAGGGGCACTGAAGCTTTCTTT.

V usage is TRBV28 and J usage is TRBJ2-7; the D is unclear. Trimming left V 5 bases short and J 3 bases short, with 14 bases between. The CDR3 has 14 amino acids. CDR1 is MDHEN and CDR2 is SYDVKM in the germline V gene. In nucleotides, the CDR3 is TGTGCCAGCAGTCCCCACGTGGCGGTCTACGAGCAGTACTTC. Protein sequence: CASSPHVAVYEQYF. The variable domain in full, with the rest retrieved from reference TRBV28 and TRBJ2-7, is DVKVTQSSRYLVKRTGEKVFLECVQDMDHENMFWYRQDPGLGLRLIYFSYDVKMKEKGDIPEGYSVSREKKERFSLILESASTNQTSMYLCASSPHVAVYEQYFGPGTRLTVT.

The chain links TRBV7-2 to TRBJ1-5; the D is unclear. The CDR3 consists of 16 residues. The V end was cut by 1 base, the J end by 4 bases, with 14 bases between. From germline, CDR1 is SGHTA and CDR2 FQGNSA. CDR3 DNA sequence: TGTGCCAGCAGCTTAGAGGCGGGCAGGCGGAATCAGCCCCAGCATTTT. It yields the protein CASSLEAGRRNQPQHF.

The rearrangement uses TRBV11-2 and TRBJ2-5; the match to TRBD2 covers 8 bases. The DNA end is a closer match to TRBJ2-7, so the J assignment may be wrong. CDR1 is SGHAT and CDR2 is FQNNGV in the germline V gene. This CDR3 is 15 amino acids long. This chain's CDR3 is CASSPQGGRSYEQYF. CDR3 DNA sequence: TGTGCCAGCAGCCCCCAGGGCGGGAGGAGCTACGAGCAGTACTTC.

The gene calls are TRBV6-5 and TRBJ1-2; D is perhaps TRBD1 (5 bases). The CDR3 loop spans 14 amino acids. Per the germline V gene, CDR1 is MNHEY and CDR2 is SVGAGI. Trimming removed 0 bases from V and 6 bases from J, with 11 bases in between. This chain's CDR3 is CASSYSGREDGYTF. DNA of the CDR3: TGTGCCAGCAGTTACTCAGGCAGGGAGGATGGCTACACCTTC.

The chain recombines TRBV6-5 with TRBJ2-3; D is ambiguous. CDR1 and CDR2 (germline): MNHEY, SVGAGI. Trimming cost V 7 bases and J 7 bases, with 9 bases left between them. There are 11 residues in the CDR3. The CDR3 here is CASTLGYTQYF. The CDR3 nucleotides read TGTGCCAGCACCCTAGGATATACGCAGTATTTT.

This clone was observed a few times. V gene TRBV10-3 combines with J gene TRBJ2-7; D is uncertain. CDR1 is ENHRY, CDR2 SYGVKD, per germline. V was pared by 10 bases and J by 4 bases, with 17 bases between. This CDR3 contains 13 residues. The CDR3 region has the DNA TGTGCCACCACTGACCAGTCGTGGTACGAGCAGTACTTC. Encoded protein: CATTDQSWYEQYF.

In the case of this clone: One junction end does not reproduce the germline sequence, and a read error may be involved. This chain connects TRBV18 to TRBJ1-5; possible D gene TRBD1, 6 bases. Germline assignment: CDR1 KGHSH and CDR2 LQKENI. The CDR3 totals 15 residues. The CDR3 loop reads CARSRQGRVNQPQHF. The CDR3 DNA follows: TGTGCCAGATCACGCCAGGGGCGCGTCAATCAGCCCCAGCATTTT.

This clone appeared a few times. The J gene is TRBJ1-4, the V gene TRBV5-1; 7 bases line up with TRBD1. CDR1 SGHRS and CDR2 YFSETQ come from the germline V gene. V shed 4 bases and J 6 bases; nucleotides not matched to a gene: 9. The CDR3 length is 15 residues. CDR3 sequence: CASSSQGGEDEKLFF. DNA of the CDR3: TGCGCCAGCAGCAGTCAGGGGGGTGAAGATGAAAAACTGTTTTTT.

This clone appeared a single time. The CDR3 here is CASSPLGNEQFF. The CDR3 DNA is TGTGCCAGCAGCCCCCTAGGCAATGAGCAGTTCTTC. The genes are TRBV7-9 and TRBJ2-1; unclear D gene. The CDR3 is 12 amino acids. Germline V lookup: CDR1 SEHNR, CDR2 FQNEAQ (reference sequence). V was cut by 5 bases and J by 6 bases, with 8 bases left in between.

In DNA, the CDR3 is TGTGCCAGCAGTTATACATTCCCCCTCTCCTACGAGCAGTACTTC. Encoded protein: CASSYTFPLSYEQYF. This chain joins TRBV6-5 and TRBJ2-7; D ambiguous. CDR1 and CDR2 from the germline V gene are MNHEY and SVGAGI. Trimming left V 3 bases short and J 0 bases short, with 12 bases between. This CDR3 region has 15 residues.

This rearrangement joins TRBV6-5 to TRBJ2-7, with 8 bases identical to TRBD1. The germline gives CDR1 MNHEY, CDR2 SVGAGI. After removal of 0 bases from V and 5 bases from J, the junction contained 9 bases not matched to a gene. The CDR3 covers 16 residues. CDR3 protein: CASSYSPRTGIHEQYF. The DNA of the CDR3 is TGTGCCAGCAGTTACTCCCCGAGGACAGGGATCCACGAGCAGTACTTC.

Regarding this clone: The sample has other DNA sequences that encode this CDR3 too. The genes are TRBV9 and TRBJ2-7, with a tentative D call TRBD1 (6 bases). Germline values: CDR1 SGDLS, CDR2 YYNGEE. This CDR3 spans 14 amino acids. With 0 bases removed from V and 2 bases from J, the gap between germline ends came to 9 bases. The CDR3 region has the DNA TGTGCCAGCAGCGTAGGGGACACGACCTACGAGCAGTACTTC. This sequence encodes CASSVGDTTYEQYF.

The J gene is TRBJ2-2, the V gene TRBV19, with 7 nucleotides matching TRBD2. This CDR3 is 15 amino acids long. Germline V gene lookup returns CDR1 LNHDA and CDR2 SQIVND (reference sequence). V trimming: 7 bases; J trimming: 5 bases; junction bases outside the gene matches: 10. This CDR3 is CASTEGGASTGELFF. CDR3 sequence (DNA): TGTGCCAGTACCGAGGGAGGGGCGTCAACCGGGGAGCTGTTTTTT.

The rearrangement joins TRBV19 to TRBJ1-4, with 7 bases fitting TRBD1. The CDR3 length is 15 residues. Germline V gene sequence: CDR1 LNHDA, CDR2 SQIVND (reference sequence). Trimming at V came to 4 bases and at J to 7 bases, leaving 9 bases not matched to a gene. The CDR3 bases are TGTGCCAGTAGTACCCAGACAGGGTCCTCTGAAAAACTGTTTTTT. Residues: CASSTQTGSSEKLFF. Full variable domain (remainder filled in from reference TRBV19 and TRBJ1-4): DGGITQSPKYLFRKEGQNVTLSCEQNLNHDAMYWYRQDPGQGLRLIYYSQIVNDFQKGDIAEGYSVSREKKESFPLTVTSAQKNPTAFYLCASSTQTGSSEKLFFGSGTQLSVL.